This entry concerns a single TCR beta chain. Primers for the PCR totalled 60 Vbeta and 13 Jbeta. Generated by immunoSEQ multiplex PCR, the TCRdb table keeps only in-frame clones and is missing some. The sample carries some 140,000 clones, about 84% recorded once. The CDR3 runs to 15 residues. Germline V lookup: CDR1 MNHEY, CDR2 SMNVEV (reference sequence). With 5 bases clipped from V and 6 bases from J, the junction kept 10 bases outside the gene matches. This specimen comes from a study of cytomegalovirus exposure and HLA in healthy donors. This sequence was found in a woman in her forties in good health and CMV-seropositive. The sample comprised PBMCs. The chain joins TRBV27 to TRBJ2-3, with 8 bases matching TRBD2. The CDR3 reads CASSRTSGGVDTQYF. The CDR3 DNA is TGTGCCAGCAGTCGTACTAGCGGAGGGGTGGATACGCAGTATTTT.